A single T cell receptor beta chain is shown here with its context. Its antigen is not yet known. No much larger clone exists at a distance of one base, and base qualities are not known. Library method: the immunoSEQ multiplex PCR assay. For the multiplex PCR, a mixture combining 60 forward primers for TCR Vbeta segments and 13 reverse primers for TCR Jbeta segments was used. The CDR3 region of rearranged TCR beta genes was amplified from genomic DNA by a multiplex PCR assay. Amplified TCR beta libraries were sequenced as 87-base-pair reads on the Illumina HiSeq System. Regarding the original processing steps: Across the roughly 700 repertoires, a later analysis counted roughly 77 million unique TCR beta chains, roughly 11 million of which were shared by at least two donors. To remove PCR and sequencing errors, raw reads were error-corrected and collapsed into unique sequences using a nearest-neighbor algorithm that merged closely related sequences. CDR3 sequences were aligned to IMGT reference sequences to assign V, D and J gene segments. For a sequence to be retained, a match of at least six nucleotides was required to both a V gene segment and a J gene segment. Rearrangements were called productive when the CDR3 lacked stop codons and stayed in frame with V and J; all others were non-productive. Following IMGT convention, CDR3 was defined as the stretch from the second conserved V-encoded cysteine up to the conserved J-encoded phenylalanine. In an earlier analysis of more than 550 of the donors, sequences lacking an unambiguous match to a single V gene segment were excluded. An earlier analysis of a few hundred of the donors classified V segments as functional when productive rearrangements were above 56.7% and as segregating when the standard deviation between donors was above 5%. To diagnose cytomegalovirus status from the catalog of TCR beta chain sequences, a statistical classification framework was built. V and J gene assignment, in a later analysis, came from comparing TCR nucleotide sequences with IMGT/GENE-DB human TR gene sequences. The TCRdist pipeline was used in a later analysis to assign CDR3 sequences and most-parsimonious VDJ recombination scenarios. In a later analysis, each TCR beta chain was defined by its CDR3 amino acid sequence together with its V-gene family, and reads lacking a unique V-gene family were excluded. To address suspected cross-contamination and a sequencing artifact, a later analysis removed a few hundred highly shared, low-generation-probability nucleotide sequences. For each public chain, a later analysis derived a clonal expansion index from normalized ranks of inferred template counts within each repertoire. A later analysis computed generation probabilities with a VDJ recombination model fitted to out-of-frame rearrangements, and checked the results against IGoR. Hypergeometric tests were used in a later analysis to score TCR-TCR, TCR-HLA and TCR-CMV co-occurrence, with a repertoire-size bias correction applied to the TCR pairs. A later analysis estimated false discovery rates by permuting HLA or CMV assignments 20 times. In a later analysis, co-occurring TCRs were grouped with DBSCAN, and TCRdist sequence similarity was added when clustering was performed within HLA-allele-positive subsets. Co-occurrence clustering excluded repertoires with fewer than 30,000 or more than 120,000 public chains, plus five with anomalous nucleotide sharing. TCRdb carries this immuneACCESS record with in-frame sequences only. Its versions omit some clonotypes, under half of them owing to an unresolved V gene in the studies checked, with the rest unexplained. Clonal size and the V and J genes are those of that table, whereas D and trimming came from the DNA. The sample table contains 200,000 or so clones; only one count was recorded for around 77% of them. Approximately 3% of the sample is taken by the ten largest.

These data come from a study of cytomegalovirus exposure and HLA in healthy donors (dated by TCRdb to between 2016 and 2019). Turning to the overall study: According to an earlier analysis of 587 of the donors, about 179 million T cells yielded 120 million or so unique TCR beta sequences and 250 to 350 Gb of sequence data. About 280 gigabases of sequencing data and around 85 million unique TCR sequences made up an early release that covered 500 to 700 HLA-typed donors. Among the roughly 430 genotyped donors, approximately 76% belonged to the genetic ancestry cluster associated with self-reported Caucasian donors. The study aimed to test whether signatures of past pathogen exposure could be identified by cataloging public T cell receptors. The study profiled the T cell repertoires of 500 to 800 subjects by immunosequencing and related them to cytomegalovirus serostatus. Along with the roughly 670-subject first cohort, a separate validation cohort of over a hundred different subjects was used. High-throughput TCR immunosequencing, statistical association of individual TCRs with disease status, and machine learning were combined to predict cytomegalovirus infection status. To study patterns of TCR occurrence, a later analysis re-analyzed previously published TCR beta repertoires from 500 to 850 donors and added high-resolution HLA genotyping. The later analysis used no new phenotypic data to find candidate immune exposures, relying instead on TCR beta sequences and their occurrence across donors. An earlier analysis of approximately 630 of the donors applied high-throughput TCR beta sequencing to assess whether each TCR beta V gene segment acted as functional or pseudogenic. Donor age, sex, ethnicity and CMV serostatus were collected together with the repertoire data. A later genetic analysis took genome-wide SNP genotypes for about 60% of the roughly 670 donors and used that subset as a discovery cohort. Every repertoire in the discovery cohort had been generated on one and the same sequencing platform. HLA typing covered class I and class II loci at four-digit resolution. The number of typed donors differed by locus: 629-630 for A, B, C, DRB1 and DQB1; approximately 540 for DQA1; 606 for DPA1; and roughly 490 for DPB1. Roughly five DR-DQ haplotypes were handled as single units for association and clustering, since linkage in the cohort was strong. On average, roughly 240,000 unique TCR beta nucleotide sequences were sequenced per donor among 398 genotyped donors of the cohort, with 15% to 20% of those sequences being non-productive.

The cohort was made up of hundreds of healthy bone marrow donors. At the time of sampling, every cohort member was nominally healthy, though immune exposures that went unrecorded were likely present. The donor tested CMV seronegative and was one of the 352 seronegative cohort members. Every donor gave a peripheral blood sample, and the peripheral blood mononuclear cells from that sample were used for TCR beta sequencing. Genomic DNA extraction from the blood cell samples was performed with the Qiagen DNeasy Blood Extraction Kit. From its cysteine to its phenylalanine, the CDR3 spans 20 amino acids. The entry retains the CDR3 DNA only, 60 bases that are in frame from base 1. In the germline V gene, CDR1 corresponds to LGHNA and CDR2 to YNFKEQ. At the junction V is shortened by 0 bases and J by 7 bases, with 31 bases in between. General conclusions and limits of the study: Compared with equally common non-associated chains, HLA-associated TCR beta chains in a later analysis were more clonally expanded and had lower generation probabilities. Assigning TCR associations to individual alleles was difficult when HLA alleles, especially DR and DQ, strongly co-occurred. This cohort had only TCR beta chains sequenced, and the lack of alpha or paired-chain data limited which features could be detected. According to a later analysis, most CMV-associated TCR beta chains appeared to be HLA-restricted, and the HLA associations seemed to be driven largely by CMV exposure. In an earlier analysis of roughly 560 of the donors, most TCR beta V segments were observed in productive rearrangements about 87% or about 30% of the time, broadly matching IMGT annotations. Because HLA typing was unavailable for some donors at each locus, only the typed subset was used in association tests. Because counts were too low, some 16 rarely observed V segments, including chromosome 9 orphons, were excluded from the earlier analysis of fewer than 650 of the donors. V-gene and J-gene trimming of TCR beta chains was associated with a missense DCLRE1C variant in a later genetic analysis, and the association was replicated in an independent cohort. Several of the top co-occurrence clusters appeared to be linked to parvovirus B19, influenza, CMV and Epstein-Barr virus, according to a later analysis. CMV serostatus was the only immune exposure information available for the cohort. In a later genetic analysis, fewer N-insertions in productive TCRs were reported among donors in an Asian-associated ancestry cluster than the roughly 670-donor mean. A group of highly shared sequence variants was considered likely to be a technical artifact of the sequencing pipeline. Presence/absence analyses assumed roughly uniform sequencing depth across donors, an assumption that may not hold. Three of the identified cytomegalovirus-associated TCR beta chains were confirmed in vitro to be specific for cytomegalovirus antigens. Cytomegalovirus status was reported to be diagnosed by the classifier with high specificity and sensitivity in both the original and validation cohorts. A further reported finding was that TCR beta sequences accurately predicted the HLA-A and HLA-B alleles for most subjects in the first cohort. Linkage disequilibrium might explain the correlated functional status among segregating V segments, but an unknown experimental factor could not be excluded. Across donors, most TCR sequences were observed very rarely, whereas some public TCRs were present in many individuals. A later analysis found that TCR association rates varied across HLA loci, with DRB1 alleles showing the most associated TCRs and HLA-C alleles the fewest. The authors suggested that the approach could potentially be extended to other disease states and immunological phenotypes. Because the 87-base-pair reads could not distinguish some IMGT-functional V segments, including TRBV6-2 and TRBV6-3, those segments were excluded. A later analysis associated roughly 17,000 TCR beta sequences with specific HLA alleles at a false discovery rate of 0.05. A total of about 150 TCR beta chains were listed by the study as associated with cytomegalovirus.

The clonotype originates from a woman aged 25 to 45 in good health and CMV-seronegative. Material: PBMCs. The chain links TRBV4-2 with TRBJ2-7; the D gene is possibly TRBD1, with 6 bases matching. The encoded CDR3 is CASSQDRQPDSRGASREQYF. The nucleotide sequence is given as TGTGCCAGCAGCCAAGATCGGCAGCCGGACAGCCGGGGAGCTTCGAGAGAGCAGTACTTC.